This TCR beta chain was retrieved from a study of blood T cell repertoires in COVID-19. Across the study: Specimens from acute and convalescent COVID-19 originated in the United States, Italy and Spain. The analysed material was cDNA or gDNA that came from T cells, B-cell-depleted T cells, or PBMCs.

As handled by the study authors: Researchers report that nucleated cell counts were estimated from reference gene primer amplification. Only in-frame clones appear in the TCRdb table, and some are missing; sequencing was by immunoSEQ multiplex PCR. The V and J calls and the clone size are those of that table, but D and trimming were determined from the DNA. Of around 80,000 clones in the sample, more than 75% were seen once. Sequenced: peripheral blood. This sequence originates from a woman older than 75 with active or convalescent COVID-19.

CDR3 coding DNA: TGTGCCAGCAGCCAGGGACAGCTGGGGAAAGGCTACACCTTC. The encoded protein is CASSQGQLGKGYTF. V is TRBV6-2 or TRBV6-3 and J is TRBJ1-2; 7 nucleotides match TRBD1. Germline V gene sequence: CDR1 MNHEY, CDR2 SVGEGT. With 6 bases clipped from V and 8 bases from J, the junction kept 12 bases outside the gene matches. This CDR3 contains 14 residues.